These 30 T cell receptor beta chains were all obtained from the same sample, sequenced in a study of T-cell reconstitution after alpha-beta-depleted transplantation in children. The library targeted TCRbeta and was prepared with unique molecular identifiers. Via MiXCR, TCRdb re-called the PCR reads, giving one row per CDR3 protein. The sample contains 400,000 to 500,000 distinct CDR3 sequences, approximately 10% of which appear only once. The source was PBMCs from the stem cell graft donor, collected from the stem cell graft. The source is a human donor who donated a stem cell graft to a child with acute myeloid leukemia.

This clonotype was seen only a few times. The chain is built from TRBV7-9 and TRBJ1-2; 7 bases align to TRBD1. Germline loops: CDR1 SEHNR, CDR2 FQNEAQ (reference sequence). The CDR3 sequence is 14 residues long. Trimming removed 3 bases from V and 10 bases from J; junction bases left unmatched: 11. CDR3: CASSFGGQAEPYTF. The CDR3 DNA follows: TGTGCCAGCAGCTTTGGCGGACAGGCCGAACCCTACACCTTC.

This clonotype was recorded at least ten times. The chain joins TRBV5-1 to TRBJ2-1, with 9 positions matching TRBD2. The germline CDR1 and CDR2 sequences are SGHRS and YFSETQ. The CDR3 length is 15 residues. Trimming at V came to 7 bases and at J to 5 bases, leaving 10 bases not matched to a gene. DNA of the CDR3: TGCGCCAGCCGGGAGTGGCTAGCGGGAAACAATGAGCAGTTCTTC. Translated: CASREWLAGNNEQFF.

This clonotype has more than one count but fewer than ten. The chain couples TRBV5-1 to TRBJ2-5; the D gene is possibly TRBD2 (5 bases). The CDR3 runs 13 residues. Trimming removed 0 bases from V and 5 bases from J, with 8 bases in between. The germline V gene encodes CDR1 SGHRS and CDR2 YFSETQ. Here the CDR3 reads CASSLEASETQYF. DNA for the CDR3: TGCGCCAGCAGCTTGGAAGCTAGCGAGACCCAGTACTTC.

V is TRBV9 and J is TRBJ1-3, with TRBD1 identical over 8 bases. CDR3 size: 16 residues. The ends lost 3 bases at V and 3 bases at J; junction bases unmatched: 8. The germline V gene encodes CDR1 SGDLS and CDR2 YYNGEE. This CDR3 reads CASSAIQGVGGNTIYF. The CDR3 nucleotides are TGTGCCAGCAGCGCAATACAGGGGGTGGGTGGAAACACCATATATTTT.

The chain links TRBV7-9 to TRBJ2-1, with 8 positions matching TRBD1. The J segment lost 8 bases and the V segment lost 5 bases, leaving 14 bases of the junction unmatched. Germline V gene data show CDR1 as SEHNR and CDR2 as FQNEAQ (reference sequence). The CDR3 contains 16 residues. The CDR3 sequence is CASSNDRGGGWDEQFF. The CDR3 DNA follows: TGTGCCAGCAGCAATGACAGGGGAGGAGGTTGGGATGAGCAGTTCTTC.

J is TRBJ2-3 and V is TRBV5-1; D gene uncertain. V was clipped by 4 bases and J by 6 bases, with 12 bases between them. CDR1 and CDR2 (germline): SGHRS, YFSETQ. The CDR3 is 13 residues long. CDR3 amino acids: CASSQSRSDTQYF. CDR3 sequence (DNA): TGCGCCAGCAGCCAGAGCAGGTCGGATACGCAGTATTTT.

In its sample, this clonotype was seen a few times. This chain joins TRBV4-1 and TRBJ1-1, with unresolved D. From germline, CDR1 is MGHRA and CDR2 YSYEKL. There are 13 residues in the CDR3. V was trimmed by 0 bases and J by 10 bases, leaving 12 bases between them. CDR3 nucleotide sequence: TGCGCCAGCAGCCAAGACCCATACAGAAGAGCTTTCTTT. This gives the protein CASSQDPYRRAFF.

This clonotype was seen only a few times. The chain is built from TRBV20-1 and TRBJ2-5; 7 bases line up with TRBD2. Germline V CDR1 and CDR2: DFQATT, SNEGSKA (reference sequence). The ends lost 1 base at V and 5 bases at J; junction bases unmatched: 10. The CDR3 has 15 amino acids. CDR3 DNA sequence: TGCAGTGCTAGAGTTTTCGGGGGGTGGGGCGAGACCCAGTACTTC. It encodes CSARVFGGWGETQYF.

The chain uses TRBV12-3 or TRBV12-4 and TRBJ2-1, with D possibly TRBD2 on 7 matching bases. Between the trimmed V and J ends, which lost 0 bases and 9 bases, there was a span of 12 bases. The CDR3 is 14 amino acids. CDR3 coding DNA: TGTGCCAGCAGTTTAGCGGGGGGGCGGGGTGAGCAGTTCTTC. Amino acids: CASSLAGGRGEQFF.

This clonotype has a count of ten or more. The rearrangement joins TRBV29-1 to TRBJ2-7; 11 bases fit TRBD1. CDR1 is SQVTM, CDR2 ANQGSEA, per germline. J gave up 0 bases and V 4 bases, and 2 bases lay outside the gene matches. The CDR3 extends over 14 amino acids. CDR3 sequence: CSVGGTGGSYEQYF. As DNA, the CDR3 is TGCAGCGTTGGGGGGACAGGGGGCTCCTACGAGCAGTACTTC.

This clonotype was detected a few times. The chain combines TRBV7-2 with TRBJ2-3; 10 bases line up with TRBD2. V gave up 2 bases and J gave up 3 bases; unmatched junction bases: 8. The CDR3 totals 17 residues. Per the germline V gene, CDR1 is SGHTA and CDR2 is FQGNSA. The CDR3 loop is CASSLNSGGVGTDTQYF. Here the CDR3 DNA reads TGTGCCAGCAGCTTAAACAGCGGGGGGGTTGGTACAGATACGCAGTATTTT.

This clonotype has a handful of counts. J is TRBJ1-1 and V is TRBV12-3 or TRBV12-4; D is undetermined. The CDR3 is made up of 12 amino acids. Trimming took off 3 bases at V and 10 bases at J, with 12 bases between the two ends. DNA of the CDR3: TGTGCCAGCAGTTTCCTTGGAGTTGCAGCTTTCTTT. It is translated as CASSFLGVAAFF.

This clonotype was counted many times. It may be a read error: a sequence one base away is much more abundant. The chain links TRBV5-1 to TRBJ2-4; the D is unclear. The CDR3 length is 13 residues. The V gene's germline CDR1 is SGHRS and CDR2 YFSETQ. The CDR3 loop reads CASSKGFENSQYF. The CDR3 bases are TGCGCCAGCAGTAAAGGATTTGAAAACAGTCAGTACTTC.

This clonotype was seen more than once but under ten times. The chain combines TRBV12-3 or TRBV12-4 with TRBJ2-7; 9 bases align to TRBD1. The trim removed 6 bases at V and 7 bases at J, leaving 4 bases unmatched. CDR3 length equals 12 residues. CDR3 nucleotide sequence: TGTGCCAGCAGCCCGGGACAGGGAGAGCAGTACGTC. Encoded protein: CASSPGQGEQYV.

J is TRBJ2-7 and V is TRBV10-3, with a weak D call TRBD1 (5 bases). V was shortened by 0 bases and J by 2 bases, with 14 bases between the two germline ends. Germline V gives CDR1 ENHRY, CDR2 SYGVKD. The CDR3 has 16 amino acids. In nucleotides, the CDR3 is TGTGCCATCAGTGAGTCCCACCAGGGTTCTCCCTACGAGCAGTACGTC. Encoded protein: CAISESHQGSPYEQYV.

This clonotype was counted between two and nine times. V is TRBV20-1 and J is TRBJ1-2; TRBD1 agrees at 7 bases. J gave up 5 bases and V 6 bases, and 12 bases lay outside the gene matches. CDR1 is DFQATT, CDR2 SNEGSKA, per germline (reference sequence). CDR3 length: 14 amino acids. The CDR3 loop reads CSASQLGTEYGYTF. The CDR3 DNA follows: TGCAGTGCGAGCCAGCTAGGGACAGAGTATGGCTACACCTTC.

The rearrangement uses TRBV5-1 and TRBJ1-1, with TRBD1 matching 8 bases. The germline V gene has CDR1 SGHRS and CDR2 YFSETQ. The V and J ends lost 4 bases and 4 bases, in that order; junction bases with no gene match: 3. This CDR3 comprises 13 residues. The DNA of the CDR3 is TGCGCCAGCAGCATCGGACAGGGCACTGAAGCTTTCTTT. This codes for CASSIGQGTEAFF.

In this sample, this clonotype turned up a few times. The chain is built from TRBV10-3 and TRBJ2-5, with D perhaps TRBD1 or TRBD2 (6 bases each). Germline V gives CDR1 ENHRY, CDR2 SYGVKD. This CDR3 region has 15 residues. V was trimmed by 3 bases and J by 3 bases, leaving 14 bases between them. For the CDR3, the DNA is TGTGCCATCAGTGACTCGGGGGACACTGAAGAGACCCAGTACTTC. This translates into CAISDSGDTEETQYF.

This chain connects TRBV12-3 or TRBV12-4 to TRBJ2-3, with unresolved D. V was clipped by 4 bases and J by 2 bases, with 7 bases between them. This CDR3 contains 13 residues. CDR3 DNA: TGTGCCAGCAGTTCCAGTAACACAGATACGCAGTATTTT. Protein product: CASSSSNTDTQYF.

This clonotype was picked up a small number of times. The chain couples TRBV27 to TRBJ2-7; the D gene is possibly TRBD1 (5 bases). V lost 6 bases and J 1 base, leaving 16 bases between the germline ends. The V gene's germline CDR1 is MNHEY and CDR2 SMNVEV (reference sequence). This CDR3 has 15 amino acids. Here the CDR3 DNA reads TGTGCCAGCAGCCCCCTACCCAAGGGGTCCTACGAGCAGTACTTC. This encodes CASSPLPKGSYEQYF.

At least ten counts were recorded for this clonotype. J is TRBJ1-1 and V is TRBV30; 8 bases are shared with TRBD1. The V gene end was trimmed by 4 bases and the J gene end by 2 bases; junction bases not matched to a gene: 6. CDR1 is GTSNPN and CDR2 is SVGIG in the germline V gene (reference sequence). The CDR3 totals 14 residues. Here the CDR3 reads CAWNRGTGNTEAFF. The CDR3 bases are TGTGCCTGGAACAGGGGGACGGGAAACACTGAAGCTTTCTTT. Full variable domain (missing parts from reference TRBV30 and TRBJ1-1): SQTIHQWPATLVQPVGSPLSLECTVEGTSNPNLYWYRQAAGRGLQLLFYSVGIGQISSEVPQNLSASRPQDRQFILSSKKLLLSDSGFYLCAWNRGTGNTEAFFGQGTRLTVV.

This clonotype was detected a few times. The CDR3 DNA reads TGCAGTGCAACCGAGAGTGATACGCAGTATTTT. This encodes CSATESDTQYF. The rearrangement uses TRBV20-1 and TRBJ2-3; D not resolved. Between the trimmed V and J ends, which lost 6 bases and 6 bases, there was a span of 10 bases. This CDR3 has 11 residues. Germline CDR1 reads DFQATT; CDR2 reads SNEGSKA (reference sequence).

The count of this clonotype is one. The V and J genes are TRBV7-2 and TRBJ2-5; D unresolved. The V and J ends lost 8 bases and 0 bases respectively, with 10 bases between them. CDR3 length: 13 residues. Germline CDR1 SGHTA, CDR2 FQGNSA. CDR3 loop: CASAEMYQETQYF. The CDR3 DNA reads TGTGCCAGCGCTGAGATGTACCAAGAGACCCAGTACTTC.

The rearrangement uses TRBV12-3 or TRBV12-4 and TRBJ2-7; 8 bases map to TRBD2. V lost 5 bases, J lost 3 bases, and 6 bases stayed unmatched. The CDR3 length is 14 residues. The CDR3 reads CASSPSGTSYEQYF. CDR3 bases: TGTGCCAGCAGTCCCTCCGGGACTAGCTACGAGCAGTACTTC.

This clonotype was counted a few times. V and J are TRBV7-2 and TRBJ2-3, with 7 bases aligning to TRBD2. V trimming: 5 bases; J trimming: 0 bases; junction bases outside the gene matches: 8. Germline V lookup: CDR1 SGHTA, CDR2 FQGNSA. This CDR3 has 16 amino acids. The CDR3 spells CASSTRLARSTDTQYF. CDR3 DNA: TGTGCCAGCAGCACCAGACTAGCACGTAGCACAGATACGCAGTATTTT.

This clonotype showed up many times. The CDR3 nucleotides read TGTGCCAGCAGCCCCGACAGGGGCAAGTCTGGCTACACCTTC. Translation: CASSPDRGKSGYTF. The V gene is TRBV12-3 or TRBV12-4, the J gene TRBJ1-2, with TRBD1 identical over 8 bases. The CDR3 spans 14 residues. The V gene end was trimmed by 6 bases and the J gene end by 7 bases; junction bases not matched to a gene: 10.

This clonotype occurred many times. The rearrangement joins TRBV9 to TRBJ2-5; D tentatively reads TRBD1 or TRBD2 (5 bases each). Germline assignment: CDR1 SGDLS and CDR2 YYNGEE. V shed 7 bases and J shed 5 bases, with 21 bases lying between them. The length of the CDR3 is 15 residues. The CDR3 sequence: CASAGVEGVVETQYF. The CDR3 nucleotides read TGTGCCAGCGCCGGGGTAGAAGGGGTGGTGGAGACCCAGTACTTC.

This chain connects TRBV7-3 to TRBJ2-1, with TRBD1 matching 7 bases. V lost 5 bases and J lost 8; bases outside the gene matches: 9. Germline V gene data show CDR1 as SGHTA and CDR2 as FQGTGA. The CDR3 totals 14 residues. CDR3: CASSEIDRDHEQFF. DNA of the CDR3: TGTGCCAGCAGCGAAATTGACAGGGACCATGAGCAGTTCTTC.

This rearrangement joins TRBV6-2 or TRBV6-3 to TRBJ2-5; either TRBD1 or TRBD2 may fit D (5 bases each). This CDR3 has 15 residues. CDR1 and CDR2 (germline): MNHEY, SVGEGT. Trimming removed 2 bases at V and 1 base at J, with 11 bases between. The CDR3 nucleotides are TGTGCCAGCAGTTACAGAGGGACCGTCCAAGAGACCCAGTACTTC. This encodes CASSYRGTVQETQYF.

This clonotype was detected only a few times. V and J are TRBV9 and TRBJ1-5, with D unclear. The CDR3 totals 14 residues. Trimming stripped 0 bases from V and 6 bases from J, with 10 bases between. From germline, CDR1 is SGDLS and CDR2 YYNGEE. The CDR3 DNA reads TGTGCCAGCAGCGTAGGGTCCAGTGGTCAGCCCCAGCATTTT. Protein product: CASSVGSSGQPQHF.